The 3 T cell receptor beta chains presented below share a single source sample, sequenced in a study of T cell responses to AZD1222 COVID-19 vaccine. Profiled with immunoSEQ multiplex PCR; TCRdb holds only in-frame clones, not every one. The repertoire includes roughly 160,000 clones, 85% to 90% of them detected once, and 6.9% sits in the top ten. Material: peripheral blood, obtained on day 0 of AZD1222 vaccination. Source of these receptors: an adult in good health.

The V call is TRBV24-1, the J call TRBJ2-3; D not resolved. The CDR3 length is 13 residues. The V gene lost 9 bases and the J gene lost 1 base, with 10 bases spanning the gap. CDR1 is KGHDR and CDR2 is SFDVKD in the germline V gene. The CDR3 DNA sequence: TGTGCCACCGGAGAGCAGGGCACAGATACGCAGTATTTT. Translation gives CATGEQGTDTQYF.

The genes are TRBV7-2 and TRBJ1-6, with D perhaps matching TRBD1 (6 bases). CDR1 and CDR2 (germline): SGHTA, FQGNSA. This CDR3 has 17 amino acids. Between the trimmed V and J ends, which lost 4 bases and 0 bases, there was a span of 13 bases. CDR3 sequence: CASSSRGVSSYNSPLHF. As DNA, the CDR3 is TGTGCCAGCAGCTCAAGGGGGGTTAGCTCCTATAATTCACCCCTCCACTTT.

The chain recombines TRBV7-2 with TRBJ2-7; D perhaps matches TRBD1 (6 bases). The CDR3 consists of 16 residues. The germline CDR1 and CDR2 sequences are SGHTA and FQGNSA. The V gene lost 1 base and the J gene lost 3 bases, with 16 bases spanning the gap. DNA of the CDR3: TGTGCCAGCAGCTTAGTGTCCAGGGGAGTTTTCTACGAGCAGTACTTC. Its translation is CASSLVSRGVFYEQYF.